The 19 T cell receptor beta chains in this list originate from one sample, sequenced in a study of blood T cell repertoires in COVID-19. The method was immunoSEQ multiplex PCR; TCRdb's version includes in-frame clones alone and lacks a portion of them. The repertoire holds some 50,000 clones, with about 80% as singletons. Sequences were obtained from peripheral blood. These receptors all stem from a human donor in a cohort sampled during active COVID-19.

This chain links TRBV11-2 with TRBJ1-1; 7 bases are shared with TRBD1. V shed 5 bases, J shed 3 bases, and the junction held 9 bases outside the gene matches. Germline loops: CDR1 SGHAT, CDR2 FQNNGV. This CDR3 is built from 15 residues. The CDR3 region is CASSSRQGADTEAFF. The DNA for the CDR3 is TGTGCCAGCAGCAGCAGACAGGGCGCGGACACTGAAGCTTTCTTT.

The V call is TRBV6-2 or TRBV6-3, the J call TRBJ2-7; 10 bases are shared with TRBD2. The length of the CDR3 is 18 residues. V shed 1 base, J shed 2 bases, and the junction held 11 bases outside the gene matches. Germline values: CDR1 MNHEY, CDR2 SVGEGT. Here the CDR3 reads CASSYLTSGARAPYEQYF. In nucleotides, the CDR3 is TGTGCCAGCAGTTACTTAACTAGCGGGGCAAGGGCCCCCTACGAGCAGTACTTC.

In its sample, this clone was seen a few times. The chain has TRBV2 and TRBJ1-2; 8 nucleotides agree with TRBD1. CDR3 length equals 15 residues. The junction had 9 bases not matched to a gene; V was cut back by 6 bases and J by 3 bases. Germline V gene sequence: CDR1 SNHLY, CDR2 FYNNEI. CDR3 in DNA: TGTGCCAGCAGGCCCCATAAGACAGGGGACTATGGCTACACCTTC. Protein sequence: CASRPHKTGDYGYTF.

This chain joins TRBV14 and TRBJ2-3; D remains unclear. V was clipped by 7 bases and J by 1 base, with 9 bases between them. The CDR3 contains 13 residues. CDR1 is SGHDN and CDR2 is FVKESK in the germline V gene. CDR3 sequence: CASTSVRTDTQYF. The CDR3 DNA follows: TGTGCCAGCACGAGCGTCCGCACAGATACGCAGTATTTT.

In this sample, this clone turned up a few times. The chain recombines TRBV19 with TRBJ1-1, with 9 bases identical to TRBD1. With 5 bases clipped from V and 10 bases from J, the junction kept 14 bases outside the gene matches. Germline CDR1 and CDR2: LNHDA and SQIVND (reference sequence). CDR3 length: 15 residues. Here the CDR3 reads CASSAGTGWLLGAFF. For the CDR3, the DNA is TGTGCCAGTAGTGCTGGGACAGGGTGGCTCCTTGGAGCTTTCTTT.

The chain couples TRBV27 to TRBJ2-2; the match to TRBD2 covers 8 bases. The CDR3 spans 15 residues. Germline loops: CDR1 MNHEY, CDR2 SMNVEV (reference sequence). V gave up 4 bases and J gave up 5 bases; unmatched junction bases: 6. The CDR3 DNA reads TGTGCCAGCAGTTCCCAATCTAGCGGGACCGGGGAGCTGTTTTTT. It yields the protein CASSSQSSGTGELFF.

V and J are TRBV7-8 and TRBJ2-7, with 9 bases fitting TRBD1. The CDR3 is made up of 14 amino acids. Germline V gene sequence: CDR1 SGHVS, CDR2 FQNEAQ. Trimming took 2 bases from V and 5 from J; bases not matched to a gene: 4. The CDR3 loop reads CASSLQGQGNEQYF. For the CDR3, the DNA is TGTGCCAGCAGCTTACAGGGACAGGGTAACGAGCAGTACTTC.

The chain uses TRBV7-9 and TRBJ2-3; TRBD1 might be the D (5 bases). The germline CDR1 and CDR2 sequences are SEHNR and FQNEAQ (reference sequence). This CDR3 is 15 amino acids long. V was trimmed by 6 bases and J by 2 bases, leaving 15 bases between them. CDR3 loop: CASREIGAVTDTQYF. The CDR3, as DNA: TGTGCCAGCAGAGAGATAGGGGCAGTCACAGATACGCAGTATTTT.

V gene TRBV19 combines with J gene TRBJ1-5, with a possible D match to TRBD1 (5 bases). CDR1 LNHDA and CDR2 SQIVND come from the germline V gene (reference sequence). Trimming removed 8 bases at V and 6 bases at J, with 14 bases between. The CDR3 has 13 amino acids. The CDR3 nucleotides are TGTGCCAGTGGGGTCGAAGGGGTTCAGCCCCAGCATTTT. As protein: CASGVEGVQPQHF.

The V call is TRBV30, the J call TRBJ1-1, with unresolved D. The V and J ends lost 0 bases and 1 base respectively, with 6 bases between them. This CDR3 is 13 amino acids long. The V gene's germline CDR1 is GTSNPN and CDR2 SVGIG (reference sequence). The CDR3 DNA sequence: TGTGCCTGGAGTGTACAGACGAACACTGAAGCTTTCTTT. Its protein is CAWSVQTNTEAFF.

The CDR3 sequence is CASSQEGGERDGYTF. DNA for the CDR3: TGCGCCAGCAGCCAAGAGGGGGGGGAGCGGGATGGCTACACCTTC. The chain joins TRBV4-3 to TRBJ1-2, with D tentatively TRBD1 (5 bases). The CDR3 is 15 residues long. CDR1 LGHNA and CDR2 YSLEER come from the germline V gene. Between the trimmed V and J ends, which lost 0 bases and 6 bases, there was a span of 14 bases.

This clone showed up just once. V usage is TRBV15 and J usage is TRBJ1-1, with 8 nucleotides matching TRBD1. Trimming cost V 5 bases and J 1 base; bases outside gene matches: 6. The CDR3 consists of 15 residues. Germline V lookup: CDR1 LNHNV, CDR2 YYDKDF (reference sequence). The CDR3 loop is CATSPRTGKNTEAFF. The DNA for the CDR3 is TGTGCCACCAGCCCCCGGACAGGGAAGAACACTGAAGCTTTCTTT.

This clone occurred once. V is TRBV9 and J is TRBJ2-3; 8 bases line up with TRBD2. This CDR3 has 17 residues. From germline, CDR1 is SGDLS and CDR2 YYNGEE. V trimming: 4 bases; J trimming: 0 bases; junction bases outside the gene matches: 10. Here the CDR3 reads CASSSRGGFSSTDTQYF. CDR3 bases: TGTGCCAGCAGCAGTCGGGGGGGCTTTAGTAGCACAGATACGCAGTATTTT. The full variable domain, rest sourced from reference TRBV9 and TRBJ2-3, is DSGVTQTPKHLITATGQRVTLRCSPRSGDLSVYWYQQSLDQGLQFLIQYYNGEERAKGNILERFSAQQFPDLHSELNLSSLELGDSALYFCASSSRGGFSSTDTQYFGPGTRLTVL.

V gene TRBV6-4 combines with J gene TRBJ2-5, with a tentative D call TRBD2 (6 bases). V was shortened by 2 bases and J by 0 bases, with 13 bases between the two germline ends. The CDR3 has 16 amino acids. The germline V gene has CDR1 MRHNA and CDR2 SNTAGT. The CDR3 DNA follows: TGTGCCAGCAGTGACCCTGAACGGGGGTACCAAGAGACCCAGTACTTC. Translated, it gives CASSDPERGYQETQYF.

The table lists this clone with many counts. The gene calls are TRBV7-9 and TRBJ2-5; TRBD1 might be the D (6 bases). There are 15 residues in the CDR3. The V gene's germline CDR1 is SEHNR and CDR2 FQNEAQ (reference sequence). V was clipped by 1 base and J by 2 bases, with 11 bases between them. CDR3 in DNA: TGTGCCAGCAGCTTAGAACCGGACAGACAAGAGACCCAGTACTTC. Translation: CASSLEPDRQETQYF.

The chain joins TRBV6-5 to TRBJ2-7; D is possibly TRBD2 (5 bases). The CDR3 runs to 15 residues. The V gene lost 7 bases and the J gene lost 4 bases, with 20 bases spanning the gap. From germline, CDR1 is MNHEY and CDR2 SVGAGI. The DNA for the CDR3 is TGTGCCAGCAATCAAGGGCAGCTCCGGGGTTACGAGCAGTACTTC. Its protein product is CASNQGQLRGYEQYF.

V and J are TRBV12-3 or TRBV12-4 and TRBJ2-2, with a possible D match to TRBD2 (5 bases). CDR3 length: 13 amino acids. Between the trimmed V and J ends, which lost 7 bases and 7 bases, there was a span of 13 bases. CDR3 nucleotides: TGTGCCAGCACCTTGACCGGGATCGGGGAGCTGTTTTTT. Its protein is CASTLTGIGELFF.

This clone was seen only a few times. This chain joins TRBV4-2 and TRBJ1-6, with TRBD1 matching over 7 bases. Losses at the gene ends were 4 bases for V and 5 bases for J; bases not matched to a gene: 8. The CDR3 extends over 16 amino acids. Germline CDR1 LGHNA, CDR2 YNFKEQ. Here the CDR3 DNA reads TGTGCCAGCAGCCTGCCGGACAGGTTGGATAATTCACCCCTCCACTTT. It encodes CASSLPDRLDNSPLHF.

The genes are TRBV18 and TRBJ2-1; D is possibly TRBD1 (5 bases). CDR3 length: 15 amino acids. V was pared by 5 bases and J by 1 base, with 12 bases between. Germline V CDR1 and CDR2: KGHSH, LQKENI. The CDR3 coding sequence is TGTGCCAGCTCAACGTTAACAGGTTCCTACAATGAGCAGTTCTTC. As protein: CASSTLTGSYNEQFF.